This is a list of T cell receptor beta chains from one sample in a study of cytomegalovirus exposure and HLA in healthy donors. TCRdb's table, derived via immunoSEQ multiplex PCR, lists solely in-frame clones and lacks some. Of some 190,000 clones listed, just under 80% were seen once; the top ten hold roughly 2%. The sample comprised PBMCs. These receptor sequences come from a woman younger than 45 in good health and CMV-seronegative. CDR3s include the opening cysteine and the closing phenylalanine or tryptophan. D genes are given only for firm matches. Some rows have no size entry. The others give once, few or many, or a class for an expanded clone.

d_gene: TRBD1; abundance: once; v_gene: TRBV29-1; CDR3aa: CSVEQGAREQYF
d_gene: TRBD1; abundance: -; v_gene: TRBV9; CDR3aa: CASSATGTGGSPLHF
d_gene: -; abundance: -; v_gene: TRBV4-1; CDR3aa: CASSLLANTEAFF
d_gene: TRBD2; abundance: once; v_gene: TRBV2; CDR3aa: CASSLAEETQYF
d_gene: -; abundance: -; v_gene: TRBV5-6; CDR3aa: CASSLGGGLLGEKLFF
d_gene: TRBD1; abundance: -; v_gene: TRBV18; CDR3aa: CASSPPRTGFYSPLHF
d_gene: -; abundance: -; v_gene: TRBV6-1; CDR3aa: CASSSSGYNEQFF
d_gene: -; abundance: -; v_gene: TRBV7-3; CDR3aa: CASSLNPPGLVTGELFF
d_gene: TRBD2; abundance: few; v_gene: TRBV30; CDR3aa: CAWSVQRGTYSYNEQFF
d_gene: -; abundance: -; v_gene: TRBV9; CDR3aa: CASSSGTNPWEQYF
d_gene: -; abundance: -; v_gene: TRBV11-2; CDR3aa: CASSLGGQPQHF
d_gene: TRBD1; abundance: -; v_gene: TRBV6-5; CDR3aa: CASSYSGQGYNEQFF
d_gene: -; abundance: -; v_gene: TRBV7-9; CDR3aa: CASSSRLVTEAFF
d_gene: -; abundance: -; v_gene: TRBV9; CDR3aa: CASSPRDTGSLHF
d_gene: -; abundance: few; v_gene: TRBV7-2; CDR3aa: CASSLAPGAAYEQYF
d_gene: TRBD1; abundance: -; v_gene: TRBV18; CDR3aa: CASSRTQGASSYEQYF
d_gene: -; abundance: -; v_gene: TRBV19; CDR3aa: CASSTTVNTEAFF
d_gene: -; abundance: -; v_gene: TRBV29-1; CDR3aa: CSVERVQGTNYGYTF
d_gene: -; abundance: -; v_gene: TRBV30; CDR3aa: CAWSAGMKTQYF
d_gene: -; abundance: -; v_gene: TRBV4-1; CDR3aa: CASSQEPSQGGGSPLHF
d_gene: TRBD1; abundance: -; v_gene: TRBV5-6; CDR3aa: CASSLPGQGRRGSPLHF
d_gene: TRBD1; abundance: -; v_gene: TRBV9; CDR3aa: CASSVAAGTGPNTEAFF
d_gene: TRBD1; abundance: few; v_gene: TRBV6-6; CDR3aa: CASSSRQGRNTGELFF
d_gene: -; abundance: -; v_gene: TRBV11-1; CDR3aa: CASTSRLGQYEQYF
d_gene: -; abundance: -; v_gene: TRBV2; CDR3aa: CASHSGANVLTF
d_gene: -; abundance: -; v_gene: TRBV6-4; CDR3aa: CASSDSGRNYGYTF
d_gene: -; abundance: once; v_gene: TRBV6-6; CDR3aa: CASSYSNTGGELFF
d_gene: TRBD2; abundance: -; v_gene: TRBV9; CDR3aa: CASSVDPAGGLDYNEQFF
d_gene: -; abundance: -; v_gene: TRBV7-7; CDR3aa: CASSSSESSYNEQFF
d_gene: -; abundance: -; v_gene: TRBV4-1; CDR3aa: CASSQITGGASYEQYF
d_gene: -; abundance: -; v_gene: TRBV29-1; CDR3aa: CSVVQGWGSGNTIYF
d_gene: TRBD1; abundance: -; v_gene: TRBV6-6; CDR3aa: CASSRQGSYEQYF
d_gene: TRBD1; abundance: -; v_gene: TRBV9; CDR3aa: CASSGDRLDYGYTF
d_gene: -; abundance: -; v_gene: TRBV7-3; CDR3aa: CASSPGAWHTEAFF